This T cell receptor beta chain was captured by sequencing in a study of shared clonotypes between healthy human individuals. Using immunoSEQ multiplex PCR, the repertoire was profiled, and TCRdb retains in-frame clones only, with some absent. The data hold roughly 2,300,000 clones, with around 90% observed a single time. Study donors comprised healthy, HIV-negative adults devoid of recent acute infection or vaccination. Only Caucasian adults living in Nashville, Tennessee served as donors. Overall study findings and caveats: A few donors had about 5% of their naive CD4 clonotypes in common. Estimated richness values were generally larger in naive subsets than in memory subsets.

Turning to this clone: Its target is unknown.

The CDR3 has 15 amino acids. Trimming took 4 bases from V and 5 from J, leaving 17 bases between them. The germline CDR1 and CDR2 sequences are SNHLY and FYNNEI. The sequence was obtained from a man aged 18 to 30 in good health. Some clones in this sample may be carry-over from other donors' samples. The specimen was naive CD4+ T cells from PBMCs. Subset of the sample: CD45RA+ positively selected. The chain uses TRBV2 and TRBJ2-5, with D perhaps TRBD2 (6 bases). CDR3 nucleotide sequence: TGTGCCAGCAGTGGGCGGGGTGGCAGTTCGGAGACCCAGTACTTC. Amino acid sequence: CASSGRGGSSETQYF.